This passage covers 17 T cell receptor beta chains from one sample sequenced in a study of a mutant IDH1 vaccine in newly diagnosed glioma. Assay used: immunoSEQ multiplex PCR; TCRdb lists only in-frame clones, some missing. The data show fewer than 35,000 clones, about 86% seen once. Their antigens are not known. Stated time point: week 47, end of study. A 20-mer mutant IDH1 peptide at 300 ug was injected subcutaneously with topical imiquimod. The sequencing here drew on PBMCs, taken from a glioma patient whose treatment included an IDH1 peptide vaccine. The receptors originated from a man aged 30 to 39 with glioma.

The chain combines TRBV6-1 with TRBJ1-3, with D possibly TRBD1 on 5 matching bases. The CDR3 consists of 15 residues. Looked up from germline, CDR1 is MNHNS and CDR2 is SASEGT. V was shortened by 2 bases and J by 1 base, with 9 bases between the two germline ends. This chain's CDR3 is CASSEHRQSGNTIYF. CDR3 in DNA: TGTGCCAGCAGTGAACATCGACAGTCTGGAAACACCATATATTTT.

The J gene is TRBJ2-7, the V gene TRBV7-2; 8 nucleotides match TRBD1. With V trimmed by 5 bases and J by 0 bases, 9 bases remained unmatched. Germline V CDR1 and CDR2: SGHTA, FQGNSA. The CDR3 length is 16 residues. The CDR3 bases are TGTGCCAGCAGCCCTTTTACAGGGGGAGACTCCTACGAGCAGTACTTC. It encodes CASSPFTGGDSYEQYF. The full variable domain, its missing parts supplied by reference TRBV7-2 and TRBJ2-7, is GAGVSQSPSNKVTEKGKDVELRCDPISGHTALYWYRQSLGQGLEFLIYFQGNSAPDKSGLPSDRFSAERTGGSVSTLTIQRTQQEDSAVYLCASSPFTGGDSYEQYFGPGTRLTVT.

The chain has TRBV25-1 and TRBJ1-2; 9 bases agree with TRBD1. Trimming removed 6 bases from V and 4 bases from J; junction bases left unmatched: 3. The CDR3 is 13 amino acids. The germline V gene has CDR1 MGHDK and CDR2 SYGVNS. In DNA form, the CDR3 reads TGTGCCAGCAGCACAGGGGGCCGCTATGGCTACACCTTC. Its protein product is CASSTGGRYGYTF.

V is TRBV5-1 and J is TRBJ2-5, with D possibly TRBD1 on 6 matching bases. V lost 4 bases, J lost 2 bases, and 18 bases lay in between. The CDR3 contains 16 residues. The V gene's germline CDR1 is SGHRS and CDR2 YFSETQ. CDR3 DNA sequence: TGCGCCAGCAGCCGGGTAAACAAAGGGGGACAAGAGACCCAGTACTTC. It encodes CASSRVNKGGQETQYF.

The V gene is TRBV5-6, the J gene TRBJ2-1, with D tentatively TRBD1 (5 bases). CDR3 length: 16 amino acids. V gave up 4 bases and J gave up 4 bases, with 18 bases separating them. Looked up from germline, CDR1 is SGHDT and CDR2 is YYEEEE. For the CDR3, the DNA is TGTGCCAGCAGCCGCCGTTTGCAGGGCCGATACAATGAGCAGTTCTTC. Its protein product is CASSRRLQGRYNEQFF.

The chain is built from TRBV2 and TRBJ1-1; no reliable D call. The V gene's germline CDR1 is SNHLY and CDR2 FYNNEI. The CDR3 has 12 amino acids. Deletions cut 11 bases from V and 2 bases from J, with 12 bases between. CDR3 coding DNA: TGTGCCGTACGAACAGATAACACTGAAGCTTTCTTT. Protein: CAVRTDNTEAFF.

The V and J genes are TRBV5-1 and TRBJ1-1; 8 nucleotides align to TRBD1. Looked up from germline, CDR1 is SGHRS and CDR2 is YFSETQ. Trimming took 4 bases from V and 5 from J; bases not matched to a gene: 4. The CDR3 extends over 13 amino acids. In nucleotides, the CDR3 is TGCGCCAGCAGCCACAGACAGGGGACTGAAGCTTTCTTT. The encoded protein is CASSHRQGTEAFF. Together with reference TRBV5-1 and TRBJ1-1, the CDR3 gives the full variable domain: KAGVTQTPRYLIKTRGQQVTLSCSPISGHRSVSWYQQTPGQGLQFLFEYFSETQRNKGNFPGRFSGRQFSNSRSEMNVSTLELGDSALYLCASSHRQGTEAFFGQGTRLTVV.

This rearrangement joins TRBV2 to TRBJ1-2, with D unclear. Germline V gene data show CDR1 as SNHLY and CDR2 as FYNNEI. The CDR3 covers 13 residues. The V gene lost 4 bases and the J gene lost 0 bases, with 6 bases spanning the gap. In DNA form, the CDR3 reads TGTGCCAGCAGTGCAGATCCTAACTATGGCTACACCTTC. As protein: CASSADPNYGYTF.

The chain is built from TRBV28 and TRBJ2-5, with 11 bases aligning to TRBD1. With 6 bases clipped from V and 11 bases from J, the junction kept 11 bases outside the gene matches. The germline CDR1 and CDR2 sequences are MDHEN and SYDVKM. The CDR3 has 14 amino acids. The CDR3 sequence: CASSRGQGAGEQYF. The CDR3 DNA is TGTGCCAGCAGCCGTGGACAGGGGGCAGGAGAGCAGTACTTC.

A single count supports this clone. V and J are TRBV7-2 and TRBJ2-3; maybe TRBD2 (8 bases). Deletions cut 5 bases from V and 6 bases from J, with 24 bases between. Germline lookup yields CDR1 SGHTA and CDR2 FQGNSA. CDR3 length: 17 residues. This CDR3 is CASSPGGAGGVLDTQYF. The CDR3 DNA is TGTGCCAGCAGCCCAGGGGGGGCGGGGGGAGTCCTCGATACGCAGTATTTT.

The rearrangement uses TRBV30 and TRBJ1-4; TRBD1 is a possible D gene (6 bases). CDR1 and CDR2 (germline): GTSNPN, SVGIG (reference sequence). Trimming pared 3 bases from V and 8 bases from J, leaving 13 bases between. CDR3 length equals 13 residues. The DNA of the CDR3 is TGTGCCTGGAGCATACAGGGTGGCGAAAAACTGTTTTTT. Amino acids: CAWSIQGGEKLFF. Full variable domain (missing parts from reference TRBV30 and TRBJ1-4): SQTIHQWPATLVQPVGSPLSLECTVEGTSNPNLYWYRQAAGRGLQLLFYSVGIGQISSEVPQNLSASRPQDRQFILSSKKLLLSDSGFYLCAWSIQGGEKLFFGSGTQLSVL.

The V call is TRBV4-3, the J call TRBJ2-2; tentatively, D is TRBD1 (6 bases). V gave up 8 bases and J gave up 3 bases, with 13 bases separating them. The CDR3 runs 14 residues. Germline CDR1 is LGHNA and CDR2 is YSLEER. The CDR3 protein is CASATDRYTGELFF. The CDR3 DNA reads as TGCGCCAGCGCAACTGACAGGTACACCGGGGAGCTGTTTTTT.

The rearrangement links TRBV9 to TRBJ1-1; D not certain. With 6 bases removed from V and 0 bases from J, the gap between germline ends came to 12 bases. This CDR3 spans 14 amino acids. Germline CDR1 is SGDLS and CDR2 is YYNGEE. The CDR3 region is CASTVSSLNTEAFF. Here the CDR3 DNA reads TGTGCCAGCACGGTTTCTTCCCTGAACACTGAAGCTTTCTTT.

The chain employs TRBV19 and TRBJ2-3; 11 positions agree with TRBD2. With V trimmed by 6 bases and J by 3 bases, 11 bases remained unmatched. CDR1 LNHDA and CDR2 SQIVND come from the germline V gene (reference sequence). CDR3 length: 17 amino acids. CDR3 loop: CASSPKVAGGATDTQYF. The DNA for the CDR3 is TGTGCCAGTAGCCCCAAGGTAGCGGGAGGGGCAACAGATACGCAGTATTTT.

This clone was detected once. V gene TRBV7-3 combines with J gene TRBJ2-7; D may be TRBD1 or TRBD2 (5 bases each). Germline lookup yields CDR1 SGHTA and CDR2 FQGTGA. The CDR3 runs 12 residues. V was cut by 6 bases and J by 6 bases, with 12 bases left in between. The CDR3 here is CASSEGFGEQYF. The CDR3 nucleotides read TGTGCCAGCAGTGAGGGGTTCGGCGAGCAGTACTTC. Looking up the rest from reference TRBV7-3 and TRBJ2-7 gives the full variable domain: GAGVSQTPSNKVTEKGKYVELRCDPISGHTALYWYRQSLGQGPEFLIYFQGTGAADDSGLPNDRFFAVRPEGSVSTLKIQRTERGDSAVYLCASSEGFGEQYFGPGTRLTVT.

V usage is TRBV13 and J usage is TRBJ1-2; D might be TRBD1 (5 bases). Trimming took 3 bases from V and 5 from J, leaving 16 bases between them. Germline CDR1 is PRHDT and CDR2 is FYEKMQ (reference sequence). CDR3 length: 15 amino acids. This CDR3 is CASSFSGEGNYGYTF. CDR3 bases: TGTGCCAGCAGCTTCTCCGGGGAGGGGAATTATGGCTACACCTTC.

For the CDR3, the DNA is TGTGCCAGCGGCCCCGGGACAGGCGACCAAGAGACCCAGTACTTC. The encoded protein is CASGPGTGDQETQYF. The J gene is TRBJ2-5, the V gene TRBV5-4, with 8 bases that match TRBD1. The CDR3 spans 15 residues. Trimming cost V 7 bases and J 0 bases; bases outside gene matches: 8. Germline V gene lookup returns CDR1 SGHNT and CDR2 YYREEE (reference sequence).